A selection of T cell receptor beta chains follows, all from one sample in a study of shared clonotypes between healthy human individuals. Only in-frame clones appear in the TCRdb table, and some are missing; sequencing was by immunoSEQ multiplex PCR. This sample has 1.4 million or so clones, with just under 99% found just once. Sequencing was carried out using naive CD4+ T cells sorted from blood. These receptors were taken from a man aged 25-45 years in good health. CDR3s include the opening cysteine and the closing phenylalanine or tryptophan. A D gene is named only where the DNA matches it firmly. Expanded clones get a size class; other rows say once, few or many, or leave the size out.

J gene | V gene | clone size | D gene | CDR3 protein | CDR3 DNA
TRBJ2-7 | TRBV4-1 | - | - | CASSQVSKSSYEQYF | TGCGCCAGCAGCCAAGTTTCAAAGAGCTCCTACGAGCAGTACTTC
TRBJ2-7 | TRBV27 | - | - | CASWGRHTYEQYF | TGTGCCAGCTGGGGGCGACACACCTACGAGCAGTACTTC
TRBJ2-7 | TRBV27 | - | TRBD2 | CASSHLGTSGRDEQYF | TGTGCCAGCAGTCACCTCGGGACTAGCGGGAGGGACGAGCAGTACTTC
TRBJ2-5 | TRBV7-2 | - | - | CASSLGRGRQETQYF | TGTGCCAGCAGCTTAGGAAGGGGGAGGCAAGAGACCCAGTACTTC
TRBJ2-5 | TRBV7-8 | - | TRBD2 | CASSLSLTSGIETQYF | TGTGCCAGCAGCTTAAGCCTGACTAGCGGGATTGAGACCCAGTACTTC
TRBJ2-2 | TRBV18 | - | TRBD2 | CASSPSAGGRAGELFF | TGTGCCAGCTCACCATCAGCGGGAGGAAGGGCCGGGGAGCTGTTTTTT
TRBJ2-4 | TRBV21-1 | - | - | CASSPGTYSKNIQYF | TGTGCCAGCAGCCCCGGGACTTACTCCAAAAACATTCAGTACTTC
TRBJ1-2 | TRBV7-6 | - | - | CASSPGDNYGYTF | TGTGCCAGCAGCCCGGGGGATAACTATGGCTACACCTTC
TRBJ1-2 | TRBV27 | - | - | CASSFGGLGYGYTF | TGTGCCAGCAGCTTTGGGGGATTGGGGTATGGCTACACCTTC
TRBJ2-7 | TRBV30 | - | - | CAWSAGAYEQYF | TGTGCCTGGAGTGCGGGAGCCTACGAGCAGTACTTC
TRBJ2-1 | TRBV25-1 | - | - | CASSTTGSYNEQFF | TGTGCCAGCAGTACGACAGGTTCTTACAATGAGCAGTTCTTC
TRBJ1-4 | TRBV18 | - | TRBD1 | CASSPLEAYSGTGSEKLFF | TGTGCCAGCTCACCACTGGAGGCGTACTCCGGGACAGGGTCTGAAAAACTGTTTTTT
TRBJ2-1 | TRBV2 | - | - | CASNQARHEQFF | TGTGCCAGCAATCAGGCCCGGCATGAGCAGTTCTTC
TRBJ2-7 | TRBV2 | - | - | CASSEDFGAYEQYF | TGTGCCAGCAGTGAAGATTTCGGGGCCTACGAGCAGTACTTC
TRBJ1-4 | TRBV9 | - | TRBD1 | CASSVGGTVLEEKLFF | TGTGCCAGCAGCGTAGGGGGGACAGTTCTAGAAGAAAAACTGTTTTTT
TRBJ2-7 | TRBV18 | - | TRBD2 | CASSPLRTSGSTYEQYF | TGTGCCAGCTCACCCCTCCGGACTAGCGGGAGTACCTACGAGCAGTACTTC
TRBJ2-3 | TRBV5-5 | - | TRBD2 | CASSPGGAGTDTQYF | TGTGCCAGCAGCCCCGGGGGGGCGGGCACAGATACGCAGTATTTT
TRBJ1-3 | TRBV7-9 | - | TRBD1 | CASSFSRGQTGHGNTIYF | TGTGCCAGCAGCTTCAGCCGTGGACAGACAGGGCATGGAAACACCATATATTTT
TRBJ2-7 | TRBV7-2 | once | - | CASSLAREQYF | TGTGCCAGCAGCTTAGCCCGAGAGCAGTACTTC
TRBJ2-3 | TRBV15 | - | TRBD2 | CATSRAAGGEDTQYF | TGTGCCACCAGCAGAGCCGCGGGAGGGGAAGATACGCAGTATTTT
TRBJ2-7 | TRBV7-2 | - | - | CASSLDGQRFGNEQYF | TGTGCCAGCAGCTTAGACGGCCAAAGATTTGGGAACGAGCAGTACTTC
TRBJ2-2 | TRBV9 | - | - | CASSALGTAGELFF | TGTGCCAGCAGCGCCCTTGGGACCGCCGGGGAGCTGTTTTTT
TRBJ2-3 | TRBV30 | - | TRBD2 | CAWSRSLAGNTDTQYF | TGTGCCTGGTCGAGGAGCCTAGCGGGGAACACAGATACGCAGTATTTT
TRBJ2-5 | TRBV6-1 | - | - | CASSEDRVRETQYF | TGTGCCAGCAGTGAAGACAGGGTAAGGGAGACCCAGTACTTC
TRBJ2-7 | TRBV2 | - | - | CASSRTSSSYEQYF | TGTGCCAGCAGTAGGACATCGAGCTCCTACGAGCAGTACTTC
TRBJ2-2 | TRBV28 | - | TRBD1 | CASSLTTGGTGELFF | TGTGCCAGCAGTTTAACGACAGGGGGCACCGGGGAGCTGTTTTTT
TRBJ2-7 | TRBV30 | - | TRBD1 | CAWIGRGQGLYEQYF | TGTGCCTGGATAGGGAGGGGACAGGGTCTCTACGAGCAGTACTTC
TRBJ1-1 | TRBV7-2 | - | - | CASSRSTRTEAFF | TGTGCCAGCAGCCGAAGCACACGCACTGAAGCTTTCTTT
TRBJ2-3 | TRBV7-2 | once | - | CASSQYGGNTQYF | TGTGCCAGCAGCCAATATGGGGGGAATACGCAGTATTTT
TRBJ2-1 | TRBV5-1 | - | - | CASSRTAGTYNEQFF | TGCGCCAGCAGCCGAACGGCGGGAACCTACAATGAGCAGTTCTTC
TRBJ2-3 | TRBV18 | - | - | CASSPTDTDTQYF | TGTGCCAGCTCACCGACAGACACAGATACGCAGTATTTT
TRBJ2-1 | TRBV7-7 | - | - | CASSLSGEYNEQFF | TGTGCTAGCAGCTTGTCCGGAGAATACAATGAGCAGTTCTTC
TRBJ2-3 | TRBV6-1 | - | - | CASSDMSSTTQYF | TGTGCCAGCAGTGATATGAGCTCGACTACGCAGTATTTT
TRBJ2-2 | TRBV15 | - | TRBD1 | CATSRAGQANTGELFF | TGTGCCACCAGCAGGGCGGGACAGGCGAACACCGGGGAGCTGTTTTTT
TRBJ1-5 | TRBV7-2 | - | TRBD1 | CASSLVGTGSNQPQHF | TGTGCCAGCAGCTTAGTTGGGACAGGAAGCAATCAGCCCCAGCATTTT
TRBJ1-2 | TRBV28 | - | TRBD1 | CASSYGTAIYGYTF | TGTGCCAGCAGTTACGGGACAGCTATATATGGCTACACCTTC
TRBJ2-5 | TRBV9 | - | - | CASSVVGVATQYF | TGTGCCAGCAGCGTAGTCGGGGTAGCGACCCAGTACTTC
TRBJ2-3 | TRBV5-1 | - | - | CASSLSDTSTDTQYF | TGCGCCAGCAGCTTAAGCGATACTAGCACAGATACGCAGTATTTT
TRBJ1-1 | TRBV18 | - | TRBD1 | CASSSGGAGTPAGAFF | TGTGCCAGCTCATCAGGGGGCGCGGGCACCCCGGCGGGAGCTTTCTTT
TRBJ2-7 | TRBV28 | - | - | CASTLMSGPPNYEQYF | TGTGCCAGCACCCTCATGTCGGGGCCTCCGAACTACGAGCAGTACTTC
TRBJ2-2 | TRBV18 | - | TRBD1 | CASSPLTGSGELFF | TGTGCCAGCTCACCACTGACAGGGTCCGGGGAGCTGTTTTTT
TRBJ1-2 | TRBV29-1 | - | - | CSVGRGANGYTF | TGCAGCGTTGGACGGGGAGCGAATGGCTACACCTTC
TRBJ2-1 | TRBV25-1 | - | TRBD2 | CASSEPGLARTNEQFF | TGTGCCAGCAGTGAACCTGGACTAGCGAGAACGAATGAGCAGTTCTTC
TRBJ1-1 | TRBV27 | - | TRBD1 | CASSADRGPVTEAFF | TGTGCCAGCAGTGCCGACAGGGGGCCCGTCACTGAAGCTTTCTTT
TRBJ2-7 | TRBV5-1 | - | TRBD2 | CASSFSGRQYEQYF | TGCGCCAGCAGCTTTAGCGGGAGGCAGTACGAGCAGTACTTC
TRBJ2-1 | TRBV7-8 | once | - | CASSFVLGTSYNEQFF | TGTGCCAGCAGCTTTGTATTGGGTACCTCCTACAATGAGCAGTTCTTC
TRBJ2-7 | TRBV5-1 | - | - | CASSFGDYEQYF | TGCGCCAGCAGCTTTGGGGACTACGAGCAGTACTTC